The 18 T cell receptor beta chains given below trace back to one sample, sequenced in a study of CD8+CD57+ T cells in acquired aplastic anemia. Profiling that covered TCR beta VDJ and CDR3 relied on genomic DNA as its template. TCRdb analysed the reads with MiXCR anew, one entry per CDR3 protein. The sample contains about 400,000 distinct CDR3 sequences, 60% to 80% of which appear only once. The sequenced material came from sorted CD4+, CD8+, or CD8+CD57+ T cells (not recorded which) from PBMCs. The receptors were sampled from a human donor in good health, serving as a control.

The table lists this clonotype with many counts. The V call is TRBV3-1, the J call TRBJ1-6; maybe TRBD1 (5 bases). Trimming removed 6 bases from V and 7 bases from J, with 13 bases in between. CDR1 is LGHDT, CDR2 YNNKEL, per germline (reference sequence). The CDR3 length is 14 residues. CDR3 region: CASSRGPGNSPLHF. CDR3 nucleotides: TGTGCCAGCAGTAGGGGACCGGGAAATTCACCCCTCCACTTT.

V is TRBV10-3 and J is TRBJ2-5, with D perhaps matching TRBD1 (6 bases). V lost 3 bases and J lost 5, with 13 bases in between. Per the germline V gene, CDR1 is ENHRY and CDR2 is SYGVKD. The length of the CDR3 is 14 residues. CDR3 loop: CAISDPGRGETQYF. The DNA of the CDR3 is TGTGCCATCAGTGATCCGGGCAGGGGTGAGACCCAGTACTTC.

This CDR3 reads CASNPRADTCEQYF. In DNA form, the CDR3 reads TGTGCCAGCAACCCAAGGGCGGACACCTGCGAGCAGTACTTC. J is TRBJ2-7 and V is TRBV7-2, with a possible D match to TRBD1 (5 bases). The length of the CDR3 is 14 residues. V gave up 7 bases and J gave up 6 bases, with 19 bases separating them. The V gene's germline CDR1 is SGHTA and CDR2 FQGNSA.

This chain joins TRBV20-1 and TRBJ2-3, with D possibly being TRBD2 (6 bases). CDR1 is DFQATT and CDR2 is SNEGSKA in the germline V gene (reference sequence). The V gene lost 2 bases and the J gene lost 11 bases, with 14 bases spanning the gap. CDR3 size: 12 residues. The CDR3 sequence is CSARKEGNEQYF. In DNA, the CDR3 is TGCAGTGCTAGAAAGGAGGGCAATGAGCAGTATTTT.

Concerning this clonotype itself: This is likely a read error, given that the CDR3 carries no conserved phenylalanine or tryptophan at its end. The chain joins TRBV2 to TRBJ1-2, with D possibly matching TRBD1 (5 bases). V was shortened by 7 bases and J by 8 bases, with 20 bases between the two germline ends. CDR1 and CDR2 from the germline V gene are SNHLY and FYNNEI. The CDR3 extends over 14 amino acids. This CDR3 reads CASIGDGIRDGYTV. The CDR3 coding sequence is TGTGCCAGCATCGGGGACGGGATAAGGGACGGCTACACCGTC.

With regard to this clonotype: The limits of the CDR3 on the DNA are not certain, so only TCRdb's listed CDR3 is given. The chain couples TRBV12-3 or TRBV12-4 to TRBJ1-1. The CDR3 extends over 15 residues, inclusive of both ends. CDR3 amino acids: CASSPTGRNEAFFFF.

V usage is TRBV9 and J usage is TRBJ1-2, with D possibly matching TRBD1 (5 bases). This CDR3 comprises 15 residues. The germline V and J ends were trimmed by 6 bases and 12 bases, with 27 bases remaining between them. Germline values: CDR1 SGDLS, CDR2 YYNGEE. The CDR3 region is CASNGAPTGVNTDTF. The CDR3 DNA sequence: TGTGCCAGCAACGGCGCTCCCACAGGCGTGAACACCGACACCTTC.

For this clonotype: This sequence may be a read error, since a much larger clone differs from it by one base. This CDR3 fails to terminate in the conserved phenylalanine or tryptophan, so it likely reflects a read error. It is unclear where the CDR3 begins or ends on the DNA, so no DNA is shown, and the CDR3 is as TCRdb lists it. This chain uses TRBV7-9 with TRBJ2-7; the D call of TRBD2 is as the table states it, not checked on the DNA. CDR1 and CDR2 (germline): SEHNR, FQNEAQ (reference sequence). The CDR3 length is 13 residues, termini included. CDR3 residues: CASTGRRPSTSGH.

The rearrangement links TRBV24-1 to TRBJ1-2; the D is unclear. Trimming cost V 6 bases and J 2 bases, with 9 bases left between them. Germline V CDR1 and CDR2: KGHDR, SFDVKD. CDR3 length equals 13 residues. CDR3 loop: CATSSGRNYGYTF. The CDR3 DNA follows: TGTGCCACCAGTTCAGGCCGAAACTATGGCTACACCTTC.

The V gene is TRBV7-2, the J gene TRBJ2-5, with D hard to call. Germline V CDR1 and CDR2: SGHTA, FQGNSA. There are 19 residues in the CDR3. Trimming took off 1 base at V and 3 bases at J, with 24 bases between the two ends. The CDR3 here is CASSLGWVKGPQIEETQYF. The CDR3 DNA sequence: TGTGCCAGCAGCTTAGGATGGGTTAAGGGCCCACAGATAGAAGAGACCCAGTACTTC.

This clonotype was observed once. The rearrangement links TRBV20-1 to TRBJ2-7; D ambiguous. Germline V gene sequence: CDR1 DFQATT, CDR2 SNEGSKA (reference sequence). The ends were cut back, 7 bases at V and 6 bases at J, with 16 bases in the middle. The CDR3 loop spans 12 amino acids. In nucleotides, the CDR3 is TGCAGTGTCCCGGAGATGGGCTGCGAGCAGTACTTC. It specifies CSVPEMGCEQYF.

The genes are TRBV20-1 and TRBJ1-5, with D possibly matching TRBD1 (6 bases). The CDR3 is 14 residues long. V was trimmed by 0 bases and J by 7 bases, leaving 13 bases between them. Germline V gene lookup returns CDR1 DFQATT and CDR2 SNEGSKA (reference sequence). CDR3 sequence reads: CSARDGWGRQPQHF. The CDR3 region has the DNA TGCAGTGCTAGAGATGGGTGGGGGCGACAGCCCCAGCATTTT.

Points on this clonotype: The conserved phenylalanine or tryptophan is not found at the CDR3 terminus, so this likely reflects a read error. It is unclear where the CDR3 begins or ends on the DNA, so no DNA is shown, and the CDR3 is as TCRdb lists it. The rearrangement uses TRBV2 and TRBJ2-2. In germline, CDR1 is SNHLY, CDR2 FYNNEI. Both ends counted, the CDR3 spans 15 residues. The CDR3 loop reads CASSTNWSDGYTFCL.

This sequence joins TRBV2 and TRBJ1-6, with D uncertain. Germline-derived CDR1 and CDR2 are SNHLY and FYNNEI. The germline V and J ends were trimmed by 3 bases and 3 bases, with 6 bases remaining between them. The CDR3 is 14 residues long. The DNA of the CDR3 is TGTGCCAGCAGTGATGGAATCTATAATTCACCCCTCCACTTT. This codes for CASSDGIYNSPLHF.

Concerning this clonotype: Lacking the conserved final phenylalanine or tryptophan, this CDR3 likely reflects a read error. This chain uses TRBV7-9 with TRBJ1-6; D ambiguous. CDR1 is SEHNR, CDR2 FQNEAQ, per germline (reference sequence). V shed 3 bases and J shed 10 bases, with 10 bases lying between them. The CDR3 loop spans 13 amino acids. This CDR3 is CASSLAGKSPLHV. In nucleotides, the CDR3 is TGTGCCAGCAGCTTGGCAGGTAAGTCACCCCTCCACGTG.

V gene TRBV12-3 or TRBV12-4 combines with J gene TRBJ1-1, with TRBD1 matching over 7 bases. V lost 10 bases to trimming and J lost 3 bases; unmatched junction nucleotides: 11. This CDR3 is built from 14 residues. In DNA form, the CDR3 reads TGTGCCATACAACCGCGACAGGGCGACACTGAAGCTTTCTTT. This translates into CAIQPRQGDTEAFF.

The rearrangement joins TRBV20-1 to TRBJ2-5; TRBD2 agrees at 14 bases. This CDR3 comprises 16 residues. CDR1 and CDR2 from the germline V gene are DFQATT and SNEGSKA (reference sequence). J gave up 0 bases and V 5 bases, and 5 bases lay outside the gene matches. CDR3 nucleotides: TGCAGTGCTCCCGGGACTAGCGGGGGTCACCAAGAGACCCAGTACTTC. Translating gives CSAPGTSGGHQETQYF.

This chain connects TRBV19 to TRBJ2-1, with 8 bases identical to TRBD1. The CDR3 has 15 amino acids. Trimming at V came to 9 bases and at J to 6 bases, leaving 13 bases not matched to a gene. Germline CDR1 LNHDA, CDR2 SQIVND (reference sequence). The CDR3 sequence: CASTPQGALSNEQFF. The CDR3 DNA is TGTGCCAGCACCCCGCAGGGGGCGCTGTCCAATGAGCAGTTCTTC. The complete variable domain, with remaining parts taken from reference TRBV19 and TRBJ2-1, reads DGGITQSPKYLFRKEGQNVTLSCEQNLNHDAMYWYRQDPGQGLRLIYYSQIVNDFQKGDIAEGYSVSREKKESFPLTVTSAQKNPTAFYLCASTPQGALSNEQFFGPGTRLTVL.